Following are 15 T cell receptor beta chains from one sample sequenced in a study of T cell repertoires in cytomegalovirus infection. MiXCR, applied by TCRdb to the reads, yields one record per CDR3 protein. The table lists over 250,000 distinct CDR3 sequences, 22% of them singletons, with roughly 19% in the top ten. Their cognate antigens are unknown. Sequenced material: cultured PBMCs, taken from culture after CMV antigen stimulation. The receptor set was obtained from a human donor in good health (CMV status not recorded). Some clones in this sample may be carry-over from other donors' samples.

This clonotype was observed a handful of times. The chain employs TRBV28 and TRBJ1-1; TRBD1 might be the D (6 bases). The CDR3 consists of 13 residues. Looked up from germline, CDR1 is MDHEN and CDR2 is SYDVKM. Trimming took 6 bases from V and 1 from J, leaving 9 bases between them. The DNA of the CDR3 is TGTGCCAGCAGGCCAGGGGCGAACACTGAAGCTTTCTTT. It codes for CASRPGANTEAFF. The whole variable domain, remainder taken from reference TRBV28 and TRBJ1-1, is DVKVTQSSRYLVKRTGEKVFLECVQDMDHENMFWYRQDPGLGLRLIYFSYDVKMKEKGDIPEGYSVSREKKERFSLILESASTNQTSMYLCASRPGANTEAFFGQGTRLTVV.

This clonotype was found a few times. The chain has TRBV28 and TRBJ1-2; TRBD1 aligns across 7 bases. V lost 3 bases and J lost 6; bases outside the gene matches: 13. CDR1 is MDHEN, CDR2 SYDVKM, per germline. This CDR3 region has 16 residues. The CDR3 protein is CASSFPLRQGRNGYTF. The CDR3 nucleotides are TGTGCCAGCAGTTTTCCCTTAAGACAGGGTCGGAATGGCTACACCTTC.

This clonotype occurred a few times. CDR3 protein: CASSQNRGETQYF. DNA of the CDR3: TGCGCCAGCAGCCAAAATAGGGGGGAGACCCAGTACTTC. The V gene is TRBV4-3, the J gene TRBJ2-5; the D gene is possibly TRBD1 (6 bases). There are 13 residues in the CDR3. V lost 2 bases to trimming and J lost 5 bases, with 9 bases between them. Germline CDR1 and CDR2: LGHNA and YSLEER.

The CDR3 coding sequence is TGTGCCAGCAGCCGGACACGGACCGGGGGAAACATTCAGTACTTC. This sequence encodes CASSRTRTGGNIQYF. The chain has TRBV7-2 and TRBJ2-4; tentative D call: TRBD2 (6 bases). This CDR3 has 15 residues. CDR1 is SGHTA and CDR2 is FQGNSA in the germline V gene. V was cut by 5 bases and J by 6 bases, with 17 bases left in between.

This clonotype was detected many times. This chain connects TRBV7-2 to TRBJ2-3; 9 nucleotides agree with TRBD2. The CDR3 contains 15 residues. V trimming: 5 bases; J trimming: 3 bases; junction bases outside the gene matches: 6. CDR1 and CDR2 from the germline V gene are SGHTA and FQGNSA. CDR3 sequence (DNA): TGTGCCAGCAGCCAGGGGCTAGCGGGAACAGATACGCAGTATTTT. Its translation: CASSQGLAGTDTQYF. The whole variable domain, remainder taken from reference TRBV7-2 and TRBJ2-3, is GAGVSQSPSNKVTEKGKDVELRCDPISGHTALYWYRQSLGQGLEFLIYFQGNSAPDKSGLPSDRFSAERTGGSVSTLTIQRTQQEDSAVYLCASSQGLAGTDTQYFGPGTRLTVL.

The V and J genes are TRBV7-9 and TRBJ1-2, with a tentative D call TRBD1 (5 bases). The V gene lost 1 base and the J gene lost 6 bases, with 12 bases spanning the gap. Germline V gives CDR1 SEHNR, CDR2 FQNEAQ (reference sequence). This CDR3 region has 14 residues. CDR3: CASSLGGGIDGYTF. DNA for the CDR3: TGTGCCAGCAGCTTAGGCGGGGGTATTGATGGCTACACCTTC.

V and J are TRBV20-1 and TRBJ2-7, with TRBD2 matching over 11 bases. The CDR3 spans 13 residues. V dropped 6 bases and J dropped 3; count of bases not matched to a gene: 4. Germline lookup yields CDR1 DFQATT and CDR2 SNEGSKA (reference sequence). The DNA of the CDR3 is TGCAGTGCCATGGGACTAGCGGACTACGAGCAGTACTTC. Protein sequence: CSAMGLADYEQYF.

This clonotype was counted between two and nine times. The rearrangement links TRBV7-9 to TRBJ2-5, with TRBD2 matching over 10 bases. Looked up from germline, CDR1 is SEHNR and CDR2 is FQNEAQ (reference sequence). V shed 5 bases and J 2 bases; nucleotides not matched to a gene: 5. CDR3 length: 15 residues. CDR3 sequence reads: CASSRLAGQQETQYF. The CDR3, as DNA: TGTGCCAGCAGCCGACTAGCGGGCCAACAAGAGACCCAGTACTTC.

The chain links TRBV2 to TRBJ2-1; 13 bases agree with TRBD2. The V segment lost 4 bases and the J segment 3 bases; nucleotides outside the gene matches: 3. Germline CDR1 reads SNHLY; CDR2 reads FYNNEI. The CDR3 is made up of 16 amino acids. CDR3 sequence (DNA): TGTGCCAGCAGTGGAAGACTAGCGGGAGGCTACAATGAGCAGTTCTTC. This gives the protein CASSGRLAGGYNEQFF.

This clonotype turned up a few times. This chain uses TRBV11-2 with TRBJ2-2; D not certain. Germline V gene lookup returns CDR1 SGHAT and CDR2 FQNNGV. CDR3 length: 15 residues. The V gene lost 1 base and the J gene lost 0 bases, with 6 bases spanning the gap. The CDR3 DNA follows: TGTGCCAGCAGCTTAGGCCCGTCGAACACCGGGGAGCTGTTTTTT. Encoded protein: CASSLGPSNTGELFF.

This clonotype was counted a few times. This rearrangement joins TRBV2 to TRBJ2-3; D not certain. Germline values: CDR1 SNHLY, CDR2 FYNNEI. V gave up 4 bases and J gave up 8 bases, with 19 bases separating them. CDR3 length: 15 residues. The CDR3 DNA follows: TGTGCCAGCAGTGCTCGTACCCTAGTTGAAGCTACGCAGTATTTT. It is translated as CASSARTLVEATQYF.

The chain couples TRBV2 to TRBJ1-5, with TRBD1 matching 7 bases. Per the germline V gene, CDR1 is SNHLY and CDR2 is FYNNEI. The length of the CDR3 is 13 residues. Trimming cost V 7 bases and J 6 bases; bases outside gene matches: 6. The CDR3 region is CASTLGGSQPQHF. CDR3 DNA: TGTGCCAGCACTTTAGGGGGCAGTCAGCCCCAGCATTTT.

This clonotype was counted at least ten times. V and J are TRBV7-2 and TRBJ2-7; TRBD2 matches at 8 bases. V was clipped by 3 bases and J by 7 bases; unmatched bases: 11. The CDR3 has 15 residues. Germline V gene lookup returns CDR1 SGHTA and CDR2 FQGNSA. The CDR3 DNA follows: TGTGCCAGCAGCTTTGAAGGAGCGGGAGAGAGGGAGCAGTACTTC. Translated: CASSFEGAGEREQYF.

The sample holds many counts of this clonotype. The chain carries TRBV28 and TRBJ2-1; no definite D call. Germline V lookup: CDR1 MDHEN, CDR2 SYDVKM. Trimming took off 7 bases at V and 1 base at J, with 20 bases between the two ends. The CDR3 consists of 17 residues. The CDR3 sequence: CASKLSGGPLSYNEQFF. Here the CDR3 DNA reads TGTGCCAGCAAACTCTCCGGCGGACCCTTATCCTACAATGAGCAGTTCTTC.

The table lists this clonotype with a few counts. The V and J genes are TRBV12-5 and TRBJ2-5, with D perhaps assigned TRBD1 or TRBD2 (5 bases each). Trimming removed 1 base from V and 1 base from J, with 10 bases in between. Germline assignment: CDR1 LGHNT and CDR2 FRNRAP. The length of the CDR3 is 15 residues. CDR3 sequence (DNA): TGTGCTAGTGGTTTGGAGTCCGGGACCCAAGAGACCCAGTACTTC. It is translated as CASGLESGTQETQYF.